These T cell receptor beta chains were read from a single sample in a study of blood T cell repertoires in COVID-19. Profiling relied on immunoSEQ multiplex PCR, and the TCRdb table lists in-frame clones only, not all of them. The repertoire holds over 130,000 clones, 84% seen once, with under 2% in the top ten. Specimen: PBMCs or T cells enriched from blood (not recorded which). The receptors here all came from a woman under 30 who had been exposed to COVID-19. CDR3s include the opening cysteine and the closing phenylalanine or tryptophan. D genes are given only for firm matches. Size tells how often a clone was seen (once, few, many) or the class of an expanded clone, and some rows leave it out.

cdr3_aa cdr3_nt clone_size v_call d_call j_call
CASSYQGSSGNTIYF TGCGCCAGCAGCTACCAGGGGAGCTCTGGAAACACCATATATTTT - TRBV5-1 - TRBJ1-3
CASTHSGGQPQHF TGTGCCAGTACCCACAGTGGTGGTCAGCCCCAGCATTTT - TRBV19 - TRBJ1-5
CASSSRQGAYEQYF TGTGCCAGCAGTTCGCGACAGGGGGCCTACGAGCAGTACTTC - TRBV6-6 TRBD1 TRBJ2-7
CASRSTRNTEAFF TGTGCAAGTCGCTCCACACGGAACACTGAAGCTTTCTTT - TRBV12-2 - TRBJ1-1
CASSLRAGGPYEQYF TGTGCCAGCAGTTTGAGAGCGGGAGGGCCCTACGAGCAGTACTTC - TRBV27 TRBD2 TRBJ2-7
CATEPAGVYGYTF TGTGCCACCGAGCCAGCGGGCGTCTATGGCTACACCTTC - TRBV30 - TRBJ1-2
CASSQLAGVSDTQYF TGCGCCAGCAGCCAACTAGCGGGAGTTTCAGATACGCAGTATTTT - TRBV4-1 TRBD2 TRBJ2-3
CASSLPPTSGRARVKNIQYF TGTGCCAGCAGTTTACCCCCGACTAGCGGGAGGGCCCGGGTCAAAAACATTCAGTACTTC - TRBV28 TRBD2 TRBJ2-4
CASSLGQTMNTEAFF TGTGCCAGCAGCTTAGGACAGACGATGAACACTGAAGCTTTCTTT once TRBV5-8 - TRBJ1-1
CASSVWTVPYEQYF TGTGCCAGCTCGGTTTGGACAGTCCCCTACGAGCAGTACTTC - TRBV18 - TRBJ2-7